This T cell receptor (beta chain) was sequenced in a study of blood T cells in healthy people across ages. Study-wide points: Total diversity from one million sequenced T cells was likely underestimated. It was found that TCR beta diversity correlated strongly with the percentage of naive T cells.

The CDR3 extends over 14 amino acids. Between the trimmed V and J ends, which lost 5 bases and 3 bases, there was a span of 10 bases. From germline, CDR1 is SGHVS and CDR2 FQNEAQ. This clonotype came up a few times. Its antigen is still unknown. Alongside a J-beta primer mix, a sample-barcoded 5' primer served in a second PCR lasting roughly 6 to 12 cycles. TCRdb recomputed calls from the 5' RACE reads with MiXCR, one row per CDR3 protein. The repertoire has about 510,000 distinct CDR3 sequences, roughly a quarter of them found once; the top ten carry approximately 3.6%. This same sample was also taken into another study, of T cells of mothers and their children. From that paper: The shaping of TCR recombination output by thymic selection is similar in related and unrelated pairs.

Material: blood. This chain uses TRBV7-8 with TRBJ2-2, with D maybe TRBD1 (5 bases). The sequence came from a boy younger than 10 in good health. The CDR3 DNA reads TGTGCCAGCAGCCGTCCCAGGGACACCGGGGAGCTGTTTTTT. Translating it yields CASSRPRDTGELFF. The full variable domain, rest sourced from reference TRBV7-8 and TRBJ2-2, is GAGVSQSPRYKVAKRGQDVALRCDPISGHVSLFWYQQALGQGPEFLTYFQNEAQLDKSGLPSDRFFAERPEGSVSTLKIQRTQQEDSAVYLCASSRPRDTGELFFGEGSRLTVL.